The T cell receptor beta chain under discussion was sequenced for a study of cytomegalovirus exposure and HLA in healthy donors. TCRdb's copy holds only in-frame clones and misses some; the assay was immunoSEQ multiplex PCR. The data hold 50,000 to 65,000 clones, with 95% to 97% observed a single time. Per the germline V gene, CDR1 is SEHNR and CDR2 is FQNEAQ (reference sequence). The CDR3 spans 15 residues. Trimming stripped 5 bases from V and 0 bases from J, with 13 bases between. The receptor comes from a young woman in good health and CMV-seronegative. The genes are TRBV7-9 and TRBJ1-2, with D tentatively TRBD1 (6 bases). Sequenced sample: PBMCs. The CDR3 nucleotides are TGTGCCAGCAGCACGACCAGGGGCCCTAACTATGGCTACACCTTC. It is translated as CASSTTRGPNYGYTF.